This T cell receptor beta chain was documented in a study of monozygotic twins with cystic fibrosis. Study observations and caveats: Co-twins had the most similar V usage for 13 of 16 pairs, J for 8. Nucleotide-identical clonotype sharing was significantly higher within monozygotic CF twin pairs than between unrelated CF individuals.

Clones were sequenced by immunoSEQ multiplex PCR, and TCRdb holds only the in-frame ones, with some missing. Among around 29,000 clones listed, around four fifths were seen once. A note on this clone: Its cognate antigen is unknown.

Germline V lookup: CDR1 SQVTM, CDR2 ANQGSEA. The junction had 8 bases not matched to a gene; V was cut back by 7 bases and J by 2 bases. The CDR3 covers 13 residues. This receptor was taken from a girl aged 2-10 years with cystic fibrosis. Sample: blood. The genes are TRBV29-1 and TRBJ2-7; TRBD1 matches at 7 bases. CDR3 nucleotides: TGCAGCGCCGGGACAGCGTTAACCTACGAGCAGTACTTC. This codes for CSAGTALTYEQYF.